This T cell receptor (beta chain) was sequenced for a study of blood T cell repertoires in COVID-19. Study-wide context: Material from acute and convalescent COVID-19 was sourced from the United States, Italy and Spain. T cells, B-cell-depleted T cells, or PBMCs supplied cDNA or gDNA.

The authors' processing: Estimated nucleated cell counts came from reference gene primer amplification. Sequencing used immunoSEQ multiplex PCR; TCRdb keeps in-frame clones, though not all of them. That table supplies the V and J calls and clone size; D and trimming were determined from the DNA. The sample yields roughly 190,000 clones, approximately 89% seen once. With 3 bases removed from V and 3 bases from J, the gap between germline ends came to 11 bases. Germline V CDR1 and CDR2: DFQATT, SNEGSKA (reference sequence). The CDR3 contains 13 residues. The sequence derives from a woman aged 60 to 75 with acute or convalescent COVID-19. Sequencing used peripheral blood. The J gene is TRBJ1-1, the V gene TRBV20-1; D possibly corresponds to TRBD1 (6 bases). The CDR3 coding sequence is TGCAGTGCTAGTCTTTACAGGGACACTGAAGCTTTCTTT. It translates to CSASLYRDTEAFF.